Listed here are 15 T cell receptor beta chains from one sample, sequenced in a study of cytomegalovirus exposure and HLA in healthy donors. 60 Vbeta and 13 Jbeta primers were used in PCR. Using immunoSEQ multiplex PCR, the repertoire was profiled, and TCRdb retains in-frame clones only, with some absent. The data show more than 95,000 clones, around 80% seen once. What was sequenced was PBMCs. These receptors came from a man between 18 and 35 years old in good health and CMV-seronegative.

The chain recombines TRBV28 with TRBJ1-4; unclear D gene. Trimming pared 3 bases from V and 8 bases from J, leaving 7 bases between. The germline V gene encodes CDR1 MDHEN and CDR2 SYDVKM. The CDR3 is 12 amino acids. For the CDR3, the DNA is TGTGCCAGCAGTTTGGGCAGCGAAAAACTGTTTTTT. It specifies CASSLGSEKLFF.

CDR3 region: CASSYDYGSGGYNEQFF. CDR3 nucleotide sequence: TGCGCCAGCAGCTACGACTATGGTAGCGGGGGCTACAATGAGCAGTTCTTC. The chain uses TRBV5-1 and TRBJ2-1; 9 positions agree with TRBD2. The CDR3 contains 17 residues. Germline assignment: CDR1 SGHRS and CDR2 YFSETQ. V shed 3 bases, J shed 3 bases, and the junction held 10 bases outside the gene matches.

This clone was seen only a few times. The rearrangement uses TRBV5-6 and TRBJ2-7; TRBD2 agrees at 9 bases. V lost 2 bases and J lost 3; bases outside the gene matches: 15. Germline-derived CDR1 and CDR2 are SGHDT and YYEEEE. This CDR3 contains 18 residues. CDR3: CASSLDSGSGRSFYEQYF. Written as DNA, the CDR3 is TGTGCCAGCAGCTTAGATTCGGGGAGCGGGAGGTCTTTCTACGAGCAGTACTTC.

The V gene is TRBV29-1, the J gene TRBJ2-2; TRBD1 matches at 9 bases. This CDR3 has 15 residues. V was pared by 6 bases and J by 4 bases, with 9 bases of the junction left unmatched. CDR1 is SQVTM, CDR2 ANQGSEA, per germline. CDR3 DNA sequence: TGCAGCGTCGCATTCACAGGGGGCGGCACCGGGGAGCTGTTTTTT. This sequence encodes CSVAFTGGGTGELFF.

The V call is TRBV7-9, the J call TRBJ1-2; D call uncertain. The CDR3 loop spans 13 amino acids. Germline CDR1 reads SEHNR; CDR2 reads FQNEAQ (reference sequence). The V and J ends lost 5 bases and 3 bases respectively, with 10 bases between them. The CDR3 protein is CASSPAGDYGYTF. The CDR3 DNA sequence: TGTGCCAGCAGCCCAGCGGGAGACTATGGCTACACCTTC. The full variable domain, in which reference TRBV7-9 and TRBJ1-2 provide the parts outside the CDR3, is DTGVSQNPRHKITKRGQNVTFRCDPISEHNRLYWYRQTLGQGPEFLTYFQNEAQLEKSRLLSDRFSAERPKGSFSTLEIQRTEQGDSAMYLCASSPAGDYGYTFGSGTRLTVV.

The V and J genes are TRBV25-1 and TRBJ1-1; D is unresolved. V was pared by 6 bases and J by 7 bases, with 9 bases between. Per the germline V gene, CDR1 is MGHDK and CDR2 is SYGVNS. This CDR3 is 11 amino acids long. CDR3 nucleotide sequence: TGTGCCAGCAGCTTGACTGATGAAGCTTTCTTT. Amino acids: CASSLTDEAFF.

This chain links TRBV28 with TRBJ2-1; TRBD2 matches at 10 bases. There are 17 residues in the CDR3. V shed 7 bases, J shed 1 base, and the junction held 10 bases outside the gene matches. The V gene's germline CDR1 is MDHEN and CDR2 SYDVKM. DNA for the CDR3: TGTGCCAGCACCATAGGAGCGGGAGGGGTGTCCTACAATGAGCAGTTCTTC. It codes for CASTIGAGGVSYNEQFF.

The chain couples TRBV28 to TRBJ2-7; D not certain. The CDR3 contains 11 residues. Germline values: CDR1 MDHEN, CDR2 SYDVKM. Trimming stripped 3 bases from V and 4 bases from J, with 4 bases between. The CDR3 DNA reads TGTGCCAGCAGTTTTCTATACGAGCAGTACTTC. This gives the protein CASSFLYEQYF.

This sequence joins TRBV6-6 and TRBJ1-1; D not resolved. This CDR3 region has 12 residues. The V gene lost 5 bases and the J gene lost 3 bases, with 7 bases spanning the gap. Germline assignment: CDR1 MNHNY and CDR2 SVGAGI (reference sequence). The CDR3 loop is CASSPGYTEAFF. The CDR3 region has the DNA TGTGCCAGCAGTCCCGGTTACACTGAAGCTTTCTTT.

This chain uses TRBV11-2 with TRBJ2-7, with a weak D call TRBD1 (6 bases). The germline V gene has CDR1 SGHAT and CDR2 FQNNGV. V lost 1 base, J lost 6 bases, and 19 bases lay in between. This CDR3 has 16 residues. The CDR3 here is CASSLGRRGRGAEQYF. CDR3 DNA: TGTGCCAGCAGCTTAGGACGTAGGGGCAGGGGTGCCGAGCAGTACTTC.

The chain recombines TRBV7-2 with TRBJ1-4, with TRBD1 matching 7 bases. The length of the CDR3 is 15 residues. The V gene's germline CDR1 is SGHTA and CDR2 FQGNSA. The ends lost 1 base at V and 6 bases at J; junction bases unmatched: 5. The CDR3 nucleotides read TGTGCCAGCAGCTTAGAGGACAGGAGGGATGAAAAACTGTTTTTT. This translates into CASSLEDRRDEKLFF.

This chain links TRBV6-4 with TRBJ2-7; 10 bases map to TRBD1. CDR3 length: 14 residues. V trimming: 4 bases; J trimming: 7 bases; junction bases outside the gene matches: 7. Germline CDR1 reads MRHNA; CDR2 reads SNTAGT. The CDR3 DNA sequence: TGTGCCAGCAGTGCCAGACAGGGGGCGGGAGAGCAGTACTTC. It specifies CASSARQGAGEQYF.

The chain joins TRBV5-1 to TRBJ1-1; D ambiguous. CDR3 length: 14 amino acids. CDR1 and CDR2 from the germline V gene are SGHRS and YFSETQ. V dropped 3 bases and J dropped 3 bases, with 12 bases sitting between them. This chain's CDR3 is CASSSRGRDTEAFF. Written as DNA, the CDR3 is TGCGCCAGCAGCTCCAGAGGCCGGGACACTGAAGCTTTCTTT.

This clone turned up a few times. The chain recombines TRBV5-1 with TRBJ2-7; D is ambiguous. The ends were cut back, 1 base at V and 2 bases at J, with 10 bases in the middle. The CDR3 sequence is 14 residues long. Germline V gene data show CDR1 as SGHRS and CDR2 as YFSETQ. Here the CDR3 DNA reads TGCGCCAGCAGCTTGAGACTTCCTCCCTACGAGCAGTACTTC. Translation gives CASSLRLPPYEQYF.

A remark on this clone: The same CDR3 arises from other DNA sequences in this sample as well. The chain joins TRBV27 to TRBJ2-7; TRBD2 is a possible D gene (5 bases). The CDR3 consists of 13 residues. Germline V gives CDR1 MNHEY, CDR2 SMNVEV (reference sequence). Between the trimmed V and J ends, which lost 4 bases and 4 bases, there was a span of 11 bases. The CDR3 is CASSSRTGYEQYF. CDR3 coding DNA: TGTGCCAGCAGTTCCAGAACGGGATACGAGCAGTACTTC.